Listed below are T cell receptor beta chains from one sample, sequenced in a study of shared clonotypes between healthy human individuals. Using immunoSEQ multiplex PCR, the repertoire was profiled, and TCRdb retains in-frame clones only, with some absent. Among about 2.4 million clones, more than 85% were seen once, and the ten largest hold approximately 0.36%. Material: naive CD4+ T cells from PBMCs. Receptor source: a man between 18 and 29 years old in good health. Some clones in this sample may be carry-over from other donors' samples. Both conserved end residues are part of each CDR3. Fields, in order: V gene, D gene, J gene, clone size, CDR3 DNA, CDR3 protein. D genes are given only for firm matches. The size of a clone is reported for some rows only, either as once, few or many, or as a class for expanded clones.

TRBV27,NA,TRBJ2-5,NA,TGTGCCAGCAGTCTTCGTCAGGCGGGACGCCAAGAGACCCAGTACTTC,CASSLRQAGRQETQYF
TRBV11-2,TRBD2,TRBJ2-1,NA,TGTGCCAGCAGCTTAATCTCGGTGGCTAGCGGGGCCCGTAATGAGCAGTTCTTC,CASSLISVASGARNEQFF
TRBV28,TRBD1,TRBJ2-2,NA,TGTGCCAGCAGTTTATCCCCGACAGGGCGGACCGGGGAGCTGTTTTTT,CASSLSPTGRTGELFF
TRBV20-1,NA,TRBJ1-1,NA,TGCAGTGCTAGAAAGCAAGAGGCTTTCTTT,CSARKQEAFF
TRBV30,NA,TRBJ2-1,NA,TGTGCCTGGAGTCCCCGGGGTGAGCAGTTCTTC,CAWSPRGEQFF
TRBV5-1,NA,TRBJ1-3,NA,TGCGCCAGCAGCCCCGGCACGGGCATCTCTGGAAACACCATATATTTT,CASSPGTGISGNTIYF
TRBV28,TRBD2,TRBJ2-7,NA,TGTGCCAGCAGTTTTTCCCTAGCGGAATCCTACGAGCAGTACTTC,CASSFSLAESYEQYF
TRBV7-2,NA,TRBJ1-6,NA,TGTGCCAGCAGCTTATCTTGGGGGGGCAATTCACCCCTCCACTTT,CASSLSWGGNSPLHF
TRBV18,TRBD1,TRBJ2-7,NA,TGTGCCAGCTCGTCCGACAGGGGTTCCTACGAGCAGTACTTC,CASSSDRGSYEQYF
TRBV7-3,NA,TRBJ2-3,NA,TGTGCCAGCAGCTTAACCTCGGGAGTCCAGACAGATACGCAGTATTTT,CASSLTSGVQTDTQYF
TRBV2,TRBD1,TRBJ1-4,once,TGTGCCAGCAGTTCGACAGGGGGCGGTGGGGAAAAACTGTTTTTT,CASSSTGGGGEKLFF
TRBV27,NA,TRBJ2-6,once,TGTGCCAGCATGACCTGGGGGGCCGGGGCCAACGTCCTGACTTTC,CASMTWGAGANVLTF
TRBV7-9,NA,TRBJ1-2,NA,TGTGCCAGCAGCCAGACACCGGGACCGGACACCTTC,CASSQTPGPDTF
TRBV11-2,NA,TRBJ1-1,NA,TGTGCCAGCAGCGCATCGGGGGCGGGTGGGACTGAAGCTTTCTTT,CASSASGAGGTEAFF
TRBV6-6,NA,TRBJ2-3,NA,TGTGCCAGCAGTTTCAGCTCTGATACGCAGTATTTT,CASSFSSDTQYF
TRBV5-1,TRBD2,TRBJ2-5,NA,TGCGCCAGCAGCTTGGTAATTAGCGGGAGGTCGGGGGAGACCCAGTACTTC,CASSLVISGRSGETQYF
TRBV28,NA,TRBJ1-2,NA,TGTGCCAGCAGGGGACGGGGCGTCTATGGCTACACCTTC,CASRGRGVYGYTF
TRBV11-3,NA,TRBJ1-1,NA,TGTGCCAGCAGCTTGGGACAACGGACTGAAGCTTTCTTT,CASSLGQRTEAFF
TRBV28,NA,TRBJ2-2,NA,TGTGCCAGCAGGACCGGGGAGAACACCGGGGAGCTGTTTTTT,CASRTGENTGELFF
TRBV18,NA,TRBJ1-5,NA,TGTGCCAGCTCACCACTTACGGTGGGGGGGACTCAGCCCCAGCATTTT,CASSPLTVGGTQPQHF
TRBV5-4,NA,TRBJ2-3,NA,TGTGCCAGCAGCTTCGGACTTTTAAGAGGCACAGATACGCAGTATTTT,CASSFGLLRGTDTQYF
TRBV30,TRBD2,TRBJ2-5,NA,TGTGCCTGGAGCCAGGACTGGGGGCTAGCGGGAGTAACGGCCCAGTACTTC,CAWSQDWGLAGVTAQYF